This T cell receptor beta chain was obtained from a study of T cells in Graves' hyperthyroidism and ophthalmopathy. Amplification yielded TCR beta CDR3 regions, with RNA transcripts as the source. HTBI primers were the set used in a first-round RT-PCR of the TCR CDR3. TCRdb called the multiplex PCR reads again in MiXCR, with one record for every CDR3 protein. The table shows about 420,000 distinct CDR3 sequences, with roughly an eighth occurring only once. V dropped 0 bases and J dropped 2 bases, with 6 bases sitting between them. The CDR3 is 13 residues long. Germline CDR1 is DFQATT and CDR2 is SNEGSKA (reference sequence).

This clonotype originated in a woman between 18 and 30 years old with Graves' hyperthyroidism. The chain links TRBV20-1 to TRBJ2-3, with D uncertain. Sequenced input: blood. The CDR3 DNA follows: TGCAGTGCTAGAGAGTCCCACACAGATACGCAGTATTTT. Translated, it gives CSARESHTDTQYF.